The clone carrying this T cell receptor beta chain turned up a few times. TCRdb's table, derived via immunoSEQ multiplex PCR, lists solely in-frame clones and lacks some. The sample shows hundreds of thousands of clones, roughly 90% of them seen only once. The sample belongs to a study of blood T cell repertoires in COVID-19. The CDR3 is made up of 14 amino acids. V lost 6 bases, J lost 3 bases, and 6 bases stayed unmatched. Germline V gene sequence: CDR1 ENHRY, CDR2 SYGVKD. The chain employs TRBV10-3 and TRBJ2-5, with 8 bases identical to TRBD2. The sample comprised peripheral blood. This clonotype originated in a man between 60 and 75 years old who had recovered from COVID-19. CDR3 residues: CAISPGGREETQYF. CDR3 coding DNA: TGTGCCATCAGCCCGGGAGGGAGGGAAGAGACCCAGTACTTC.